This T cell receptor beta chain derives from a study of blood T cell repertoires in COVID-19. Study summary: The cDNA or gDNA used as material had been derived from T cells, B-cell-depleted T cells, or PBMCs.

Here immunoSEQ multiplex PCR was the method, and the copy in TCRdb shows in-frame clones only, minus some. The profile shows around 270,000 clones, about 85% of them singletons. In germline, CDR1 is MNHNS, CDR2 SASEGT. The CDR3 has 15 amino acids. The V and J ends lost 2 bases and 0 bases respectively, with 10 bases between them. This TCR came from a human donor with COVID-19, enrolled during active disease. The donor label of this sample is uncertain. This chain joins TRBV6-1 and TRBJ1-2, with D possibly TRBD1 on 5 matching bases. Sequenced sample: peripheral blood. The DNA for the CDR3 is TGTGCCAGCAGTGAACTCAGGGAAGCTAACTATGGCTACACCTTC. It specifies CASSELREANYGYTF.